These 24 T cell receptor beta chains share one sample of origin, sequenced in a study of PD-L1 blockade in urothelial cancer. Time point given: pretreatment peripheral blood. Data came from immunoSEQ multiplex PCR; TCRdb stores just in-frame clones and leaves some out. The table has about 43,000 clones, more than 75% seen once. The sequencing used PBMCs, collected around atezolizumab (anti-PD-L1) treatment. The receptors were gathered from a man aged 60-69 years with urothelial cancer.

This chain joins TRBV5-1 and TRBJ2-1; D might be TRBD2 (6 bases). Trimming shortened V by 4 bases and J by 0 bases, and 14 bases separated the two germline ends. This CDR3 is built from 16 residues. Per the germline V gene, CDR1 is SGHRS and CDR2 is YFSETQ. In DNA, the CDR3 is TGCGCCAGCAGCCTATTAGCGGAGCACTCCTACAATGAGCAGTTCTTC. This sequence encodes CASSLLAEHSYNEQFF.

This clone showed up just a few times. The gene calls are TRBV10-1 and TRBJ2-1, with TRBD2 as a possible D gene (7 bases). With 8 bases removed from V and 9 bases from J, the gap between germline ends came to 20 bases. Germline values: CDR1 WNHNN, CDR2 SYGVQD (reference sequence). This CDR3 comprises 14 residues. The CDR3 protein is CASAPLGGRGEQFF. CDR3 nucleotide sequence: TGCGCCAGCGCCCCTCTGGGGGGGCGTGGTGAGCAGTTCTTC.

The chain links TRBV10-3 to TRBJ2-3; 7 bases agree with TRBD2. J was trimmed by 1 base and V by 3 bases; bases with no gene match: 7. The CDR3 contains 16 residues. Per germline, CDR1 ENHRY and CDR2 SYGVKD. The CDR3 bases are TGTGCCATCAGTGAAAGTCCGGGGGGACGCACAGATACGCAGTATTTT. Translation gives CAISESPGGRTDTQYF.

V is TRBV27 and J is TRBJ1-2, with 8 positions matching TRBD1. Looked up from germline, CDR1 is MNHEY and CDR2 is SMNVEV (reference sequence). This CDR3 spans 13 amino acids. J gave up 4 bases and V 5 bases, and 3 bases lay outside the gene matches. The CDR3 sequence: CASSPDRGYGYTF. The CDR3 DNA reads TGTGCCAGCAGTCCCGACAGGGGCTATGGCTACACCTTC.

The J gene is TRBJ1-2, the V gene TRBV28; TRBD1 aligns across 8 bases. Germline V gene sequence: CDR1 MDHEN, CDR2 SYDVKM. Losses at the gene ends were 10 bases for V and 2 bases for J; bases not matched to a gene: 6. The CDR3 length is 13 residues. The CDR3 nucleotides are TGTGCCACCCTGGGACAGGAGAACTATGGCTACACCTTC. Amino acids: CATLGQENYGYTF.

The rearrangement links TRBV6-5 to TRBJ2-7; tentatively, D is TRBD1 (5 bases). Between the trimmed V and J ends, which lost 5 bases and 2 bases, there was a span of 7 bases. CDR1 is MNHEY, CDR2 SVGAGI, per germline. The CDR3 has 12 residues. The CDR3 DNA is TGTGCCAGCAGTACGACAGCCTACGAGCAGTACTTC. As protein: CASSTTAYEQYF.

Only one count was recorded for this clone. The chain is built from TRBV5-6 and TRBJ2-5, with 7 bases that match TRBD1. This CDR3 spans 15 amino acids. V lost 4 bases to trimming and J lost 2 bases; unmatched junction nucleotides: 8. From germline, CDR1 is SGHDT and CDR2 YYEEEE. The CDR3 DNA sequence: TGTGCCAGCAGCACCCGACAGGGAATTCAAGAGACCCAGTACTTC. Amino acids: CASSTRQGIQETQYF.

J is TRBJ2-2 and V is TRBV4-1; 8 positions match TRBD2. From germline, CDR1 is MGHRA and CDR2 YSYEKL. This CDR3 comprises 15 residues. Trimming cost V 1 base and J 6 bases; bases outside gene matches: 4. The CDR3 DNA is TGCGCCAGCAGCCAAGTGGGACTAGTATCCGGGGAGCTGTTTTTT. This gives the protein CASSQVGLVSGELFF.

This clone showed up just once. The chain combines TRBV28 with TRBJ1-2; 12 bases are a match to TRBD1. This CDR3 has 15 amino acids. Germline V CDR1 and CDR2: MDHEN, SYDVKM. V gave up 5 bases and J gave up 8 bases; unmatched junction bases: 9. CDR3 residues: CASSPGTGGFIGYTF. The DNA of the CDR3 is TGTGCCAGCAGTCCCGGGACAGGGGGCTTCATAGGCTACACCTTC.

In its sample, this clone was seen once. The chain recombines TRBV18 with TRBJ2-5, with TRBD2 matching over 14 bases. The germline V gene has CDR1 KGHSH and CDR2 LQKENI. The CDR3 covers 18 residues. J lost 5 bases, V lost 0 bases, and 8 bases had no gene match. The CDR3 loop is CASSPPPGTSGSRETQYF. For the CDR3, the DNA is TGTGCCAGCTCACCACCACCTGGGACTAGCGGGAGCCGGGAGACCCAGTACTTC.

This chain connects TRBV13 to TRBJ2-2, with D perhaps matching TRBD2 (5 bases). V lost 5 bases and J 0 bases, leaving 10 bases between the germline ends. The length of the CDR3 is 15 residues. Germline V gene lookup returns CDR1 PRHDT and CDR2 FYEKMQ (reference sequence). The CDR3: CASSQRLTNTGELFF. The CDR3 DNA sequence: TGTGCCAGCAGCCAAAGACTAACGAACACCGGGGAGCTGTTTTTT.

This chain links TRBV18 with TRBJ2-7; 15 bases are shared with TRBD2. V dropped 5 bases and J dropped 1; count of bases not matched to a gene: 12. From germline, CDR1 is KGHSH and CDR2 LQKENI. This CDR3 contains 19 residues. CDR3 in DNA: TGTGCCAGCTCATTCAAAGGCCCAGGGACTAGCGGGAGGTCCTACGAGCAGTACTTC. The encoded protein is CASSFKGPGTSGRSYEQYF.

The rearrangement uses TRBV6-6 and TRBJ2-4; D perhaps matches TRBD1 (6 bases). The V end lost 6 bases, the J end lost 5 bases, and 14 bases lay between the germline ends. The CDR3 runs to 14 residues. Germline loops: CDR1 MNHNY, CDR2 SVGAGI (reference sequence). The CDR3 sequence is CASSFPDRENIQYF. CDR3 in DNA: TGTGCCAGCAGCTTTCCGGACAGAGAAAACATTCAGTACTTC.

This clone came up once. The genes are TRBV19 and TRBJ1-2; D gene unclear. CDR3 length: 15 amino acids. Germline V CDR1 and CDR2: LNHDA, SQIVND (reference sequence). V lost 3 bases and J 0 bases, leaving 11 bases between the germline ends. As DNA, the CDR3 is TGTGCCAGTAGTATTAGGGAGCGGGCTAACTATGGCTACACCTTC. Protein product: CASSIRERANYGYTF.

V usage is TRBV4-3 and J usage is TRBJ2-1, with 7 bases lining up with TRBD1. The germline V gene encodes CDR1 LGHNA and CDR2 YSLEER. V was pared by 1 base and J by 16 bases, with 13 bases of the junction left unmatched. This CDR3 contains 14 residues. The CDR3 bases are TGCGCCAGCAGCCAAGGAGGAGTCGGGGACAGCCACTTCTTC. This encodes CASSQGGVGDSHFF.

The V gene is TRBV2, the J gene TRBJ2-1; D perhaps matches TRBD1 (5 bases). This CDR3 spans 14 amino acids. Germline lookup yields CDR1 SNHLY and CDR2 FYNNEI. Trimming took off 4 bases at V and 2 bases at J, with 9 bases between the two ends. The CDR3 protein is CASSGPGTYNEQFF. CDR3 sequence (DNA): TGTGCCAGCAGTGGGCCAGGGACCTACAATGAGCAGTTCTTC. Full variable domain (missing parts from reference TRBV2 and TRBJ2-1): EPEVTQTPSHQVTQMGQEVILRCVPISNHLYFYWYRQILGQKVEFLVSFYNNEISEKSEIFDDQFSVERPDGSNFTLKIRSTKLEDSAMYFCASSGPGTYNEQFFGPGTRLTVL.

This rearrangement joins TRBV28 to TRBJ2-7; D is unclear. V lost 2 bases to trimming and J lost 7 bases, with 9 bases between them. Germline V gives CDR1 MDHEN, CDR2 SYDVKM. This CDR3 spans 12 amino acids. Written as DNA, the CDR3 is TGTGCCAGCAGTTTACTAGGTCGGGAGCAGTACTTC. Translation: CASSLLGREQYF.

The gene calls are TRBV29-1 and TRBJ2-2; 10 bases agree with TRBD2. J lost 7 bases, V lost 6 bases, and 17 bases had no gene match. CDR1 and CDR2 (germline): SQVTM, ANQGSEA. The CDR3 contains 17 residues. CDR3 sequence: CSVRMALAGARIGELFF. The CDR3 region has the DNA TGCAGCGTCCGAATGGCGCTAGCGGGGGCCCGGATCGGGGAGCTGTTTTTT.

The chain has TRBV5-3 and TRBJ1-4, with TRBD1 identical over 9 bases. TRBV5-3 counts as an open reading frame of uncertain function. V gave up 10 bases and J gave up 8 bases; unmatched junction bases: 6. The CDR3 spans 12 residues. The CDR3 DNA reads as TGTGCCCCACAGGGGGCGGAGGAAAAACTGTTTTTT. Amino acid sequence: CAPQGAEEKLFF.

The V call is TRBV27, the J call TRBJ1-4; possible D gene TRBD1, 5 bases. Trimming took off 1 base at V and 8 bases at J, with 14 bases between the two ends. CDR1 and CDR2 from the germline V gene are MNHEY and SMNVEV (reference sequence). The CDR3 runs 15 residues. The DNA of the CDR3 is TGTGCCAGCAGTTTATGGGGCATAGGGGAAGAAAAACTGTTTTTT. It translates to CASSLWGIGEEKLFF. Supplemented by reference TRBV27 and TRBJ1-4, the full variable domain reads EAQVTQNPRYLITVTGKKLTVTCSQNMNHEYMSWYRQDPGLGLRQIYYSMNVEVTDKGDVPEGYKVSRKEKRNFPLILESPSPNQTSLYFCASSLWGIGEEKLFFGSGTQLSVL.

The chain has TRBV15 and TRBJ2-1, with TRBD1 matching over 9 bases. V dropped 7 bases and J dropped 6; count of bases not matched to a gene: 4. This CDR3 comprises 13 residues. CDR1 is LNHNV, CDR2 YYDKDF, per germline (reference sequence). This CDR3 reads CATTGQGLNEQFF. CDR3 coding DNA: TGTGCCACCACAGGACAGGGGCTCAATGAGCAGTTCTTC.

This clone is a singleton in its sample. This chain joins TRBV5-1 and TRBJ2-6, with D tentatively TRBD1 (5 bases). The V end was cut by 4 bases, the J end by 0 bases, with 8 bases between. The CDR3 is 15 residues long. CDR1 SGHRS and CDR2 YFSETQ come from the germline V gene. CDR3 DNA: TGCGCCAGCAGCATTGACAGCTCTGGGGCCAACGTCCTGACTTTC. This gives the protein CASSIDSSGANVLTF.

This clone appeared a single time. The DNA for the CDR3 is TGCGCCAGCAGGTCGGAGGGGCCCTTATACAATGAGCAGTTCTTC. Its translation: CASRSEGPLYNEQFF. The chain joins TRBV5-1 to TRBJ2-1; D possibly corresponds to TRBD2 (6 bases). Germline V gene lookup returns CDR1 SGHRS and CDR2 YFSETQ. The length of the CDR3 is 15 residues. Between the trimmed V and J ends, which lost 5 bases and 4 bases, there was a span of 16 bases.

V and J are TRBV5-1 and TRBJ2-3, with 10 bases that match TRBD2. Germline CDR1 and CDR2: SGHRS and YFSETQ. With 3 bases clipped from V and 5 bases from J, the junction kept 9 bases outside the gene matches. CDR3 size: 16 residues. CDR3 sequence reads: CASSWVSGGPRDTQYF. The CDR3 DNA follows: TGCGCCAGCAGCTGGGTTAGCGGGGGGCCCAGAGATACGCAGTATTTT. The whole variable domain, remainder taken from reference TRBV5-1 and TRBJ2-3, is KAGVTQTPRYLIKTRGQQVTLSCSPISGHRSVSWYQQTPGQGLQFLFEYFSETQRNKGNFPGRFSGRQFSNSRSEMNVSTLELGDSALYLCASSWVSGGPRDTQYFGPGTRLTVL.